Shown below are 6 T cell receptor beta chains from a single sample sequenced in a study of T cell changes during pregnancy in multiple sclerosis (dated by TCRdb to between 2018 and 2021). The library came from the immunoSEQ multiplex PCR assay. The table comes from immuneACCESS by way of TCRdb, which keeps in-frame sequences with V and J called. Part of the clones is missing from these tables; in studies checked, under half for an unresolved V gene and the rest for unknown reasons. The sample contains about 94,000 clones, approximately 93% of them found a single time. The ten largest clones take up 0.99% of the sample. Here the sequenced sample was peripheral blood, taken after pregnancy. The origin of the receptors is a female donor with multiple sclerosis, enrolled in a pregnancy study.

This chain connects TRBV27 to TRBJ2-3; 10 nucleotides align to TRBD2. The CDR3 runs to 17 residues. The ends lost 0 bases at V and 2 bases at J; junction bases unmatched: 5. CDR1 and CDR2 (germline): MNHEY, SMNVEV (reference sequence). The CDR3 sequence: CASSLSIAGGPTDTQYF. The CDR3 DNA is TGTGCCAGCAGTTTATCGATAGCGGGAGGCCCCACAGATACGCAGTATTTT.

The CDR3 spells CSVEAGRSYGYTF. The DNA of the CDR3 is TGCAGCGTTGAGGCGGGAAGGAGCTATGGCTACACCTTC. The V gene is TRBV29-1, the J gene TRBJ1-2; D call uncertain. The CDR3 has 13 amino acids. Germline CDR1 reads SQVTM; CDR2 reads ANQGSEA. The V and J ends lost 3 bases and 4 bases respectively, with 12 bases between them.

The J gene is TRBJ2-1, the V gene TRBV30, with 14 bases lining up with TRBD2. CDR1 is GTSNPN and CDR2 is SVGIG in the germline V gene (reference sequence). Unmatched junction bases numbered 4, after V lost 6 bases and J lost 6 bases. The CDR3 spans 14 residues. As DNA, the CDR3 is TGTGCCTGTACCGGGACTAGCGGGAGCAATGAGCAGTTCTTC. This sequence encodes CACTGTSGSNEQFF.

V gene TRBV7-3 combines with J gene TRBJ1-2; the D is unclear. V was cut by 1 base and J by 3 bases, with 18 bases left in between. CDR1 is SGHTA and CDR2 is FQGTGA in the germline V gene. This CDR3 is 17 amino acids long. DNA for the CDR3: TGTGCCAGCAGCTTAAACGGCCGAAGCGAGTCGGACTATGGCTACACCTTC. This gives the protein CASSLNGRSESDYGYTF.

The chain combines TRBV5-4 with TRBJ2-4; TRBD2 agrees at 12 bases. Germline CDR1 SGHNT, CDR2 YYREEE (reference sequence). The V segment lost 4 bases and the J segment 3 bases; nucleotides outside the gene matches: 14. This CDR3 is 19 amino acids long. The CDR3 DNA sequence: TGTGCCAGCAGCCCCCATTCCCTAGCGGGAGGGCGTCGCAAAAACATTCAGTACTTC. Protein product: CASSPHSLAGGRRKNIQYF.

This clone was counted once. The chain recombines TRBV5-1 with TRBJ2-2; D may be TRBD1 (5 bases). Trimming took off 0 bases at V and 4 bases at J, with 7 bases between the two ends. The germline V gene encodes CDR1 SGHRS and CDR2 YFSETQ. The CDR3 contains 14 residues. Here the CDR3 reads CASSLEGSTGELFF. The CDR3 DNA follows: TGCGCCAGCAGCTTGGAGGGGTCCACCGGGGAGCTGTTTTTT.